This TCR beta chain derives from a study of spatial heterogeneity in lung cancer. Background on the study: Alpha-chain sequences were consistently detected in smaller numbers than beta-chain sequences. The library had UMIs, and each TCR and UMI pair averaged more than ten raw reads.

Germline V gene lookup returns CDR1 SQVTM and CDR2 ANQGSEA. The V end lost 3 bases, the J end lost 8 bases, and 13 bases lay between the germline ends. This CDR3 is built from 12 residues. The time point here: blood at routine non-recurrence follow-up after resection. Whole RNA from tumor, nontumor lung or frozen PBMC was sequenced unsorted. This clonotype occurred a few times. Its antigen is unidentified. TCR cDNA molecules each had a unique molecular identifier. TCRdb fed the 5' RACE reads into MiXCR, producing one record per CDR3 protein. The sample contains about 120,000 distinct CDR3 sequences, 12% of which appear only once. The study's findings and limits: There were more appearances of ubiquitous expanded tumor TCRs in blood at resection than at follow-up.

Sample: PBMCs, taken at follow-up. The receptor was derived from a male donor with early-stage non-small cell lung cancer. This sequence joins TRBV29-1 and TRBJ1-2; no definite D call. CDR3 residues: CSVEGGSEGYTF. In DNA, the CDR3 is TGCAGCGTTGAGGGCGGATCTGAGGGCTACACCTTC.